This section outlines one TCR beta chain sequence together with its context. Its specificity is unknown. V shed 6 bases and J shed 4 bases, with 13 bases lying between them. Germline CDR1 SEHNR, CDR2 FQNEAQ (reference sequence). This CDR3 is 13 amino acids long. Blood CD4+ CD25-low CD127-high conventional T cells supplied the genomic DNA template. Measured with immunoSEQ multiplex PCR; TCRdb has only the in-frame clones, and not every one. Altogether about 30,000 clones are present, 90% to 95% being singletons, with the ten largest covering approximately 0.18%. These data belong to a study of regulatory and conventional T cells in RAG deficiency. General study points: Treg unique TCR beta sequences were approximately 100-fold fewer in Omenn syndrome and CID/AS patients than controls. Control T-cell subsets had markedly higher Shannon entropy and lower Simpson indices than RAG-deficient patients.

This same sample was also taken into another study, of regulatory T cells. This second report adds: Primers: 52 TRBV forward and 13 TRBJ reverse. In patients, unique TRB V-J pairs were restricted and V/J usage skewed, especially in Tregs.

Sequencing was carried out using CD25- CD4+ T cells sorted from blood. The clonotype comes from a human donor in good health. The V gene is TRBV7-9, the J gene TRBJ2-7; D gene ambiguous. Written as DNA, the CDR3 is TGTGCCAGCAGTTTTTCTACGAGTTACGAGCAGTACTTC. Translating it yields CASSFSTSYEQYF.